The 13 T cell receptor beta chains listed next were all sequenced from one sample in a study of vaccination effects on CD4 cells after COVID-19. ViraFEST used viral peptide pools to expand antigen-specific CD4+ T cells before sequencing. When ten to eleven days of culture had elapsed, CD4+ T cells were isolated. Participants completed two doses of the BNT162b2 or mRNA-1273 vaccine. Which antigens these TCRs recognize remains unknown. The table came from immunoSEQ multiplex PCR; TCRdb's copy has only in-frame clones and leaves some out. The data hold tens of thousands of clones, with 74% observed a single time. Material: CD4+ T cells from PBMCs cultured with HCoV-229E spike peptides, obtained after COVID-19 vaccination. Receptors were obtained from a human donor who received a COVID-19 vaccine.

This chain joins TRBV14 and TRBJ2-7; D may be TRBD1 (7 bases). The CDR3 is 16 amino acids. Germline CDR1 reads SGHDN; CDR2 reads FVKESK. The V end lost 6 bases, the J end lost 3 bases, and 21 bases lay between the germline ends. This CDR3 is CASSLTGERADYEQYF. CDR3 nucleotide sequence: TGTGCCAGCAGTCTCACAGGGGAGCGGGCGGACTACGAGCAGTACTTC.

The DNA for the CDR3 is TGCGCCAGCATAGGGGAACAACGCTATGGCTACACCTTC. Translated, it gives CASIGEQRYGYTF. V and J are TRBV5-1 and TRBJ1-2; D is possibly TRBD1 (5 bases). V shed 6 bases and J shed 4 bases, with 13 bases lying between them. The CDR3 extends over 13 amino acids. Germline loops: CDR1 SGHRS, CDR2 YFSETQ. Looking up the rest from reference TRBV5-1 and TRBJ1-2 gives the full variable domain: KAGVTQTPRYLIKTRGQQVTLSCSPISGHRSVSWYQQTPGQGLQFLFEYFSETQRNKGNFPGRFSGRQFSNSRSEMNVSTLELGDSALYLCASIGEQRYGYTFGSGTRLTVV.

The J gene is TRBJ2-7, the V gene TRBV6-2 or TRBV6-3; D gene uncertain. The CDR3 runs 14 residues. Trimming took off 4 bases at V and 1 base at J, with 11 bases between the two ends. Per the germline V gene, CDR1 is MNHEY and CDR2 is SVGEGT. CDR3 bases: TGTGCCAGCAGTTCACTACGAACTTCCTACGAGCAGTACTTC. Translating it yields CASSSLRTSYEQYF.

The chain links TRBV3-1 (or the pseudogene TRBV3-2) to TRBJ1-5; D is perhaps TRBD1 (5 bases). Trimming shortened V by 4 bases and J by 4 bases, and 14 bases separated the two germline ends. Germline CDR1 LGHDT, CDR2 YNNKEL (reference sequence). This CDR3 comprises 15 residues. The CDR3 coding sequence is TGTGCCAGCAGCCTCACACTGGGGGGGAATCAGCCCCAGCATTTT. Translation gives CASSLTLGGNQPQHF.

The rearrangement joins TRBV6-5 to TRBJ2-1, with D possibly being TRBD1 or TRBD2 (5 bases each). Germline CDR1 and CDR2: MNHEY and SVGAGI. The ends were cut back, 10 bases at V and 4 bases at J, with 14 bases in the middle. This CDR3 has 13 residues. The CDR3 coding sequence is TGTGCCACTCGGGACCCAGCATACAATGAGCAGTTCTTC. Translated, it gives CATRDPAYNEQFF.

This chain uses TRBV27 with TRBJ2-7, with 9 bases that match TRBD1. CDR1 MNHEY and CDR2 SMNVEV come from the germline V gene (reference sequence). CDR3 length equals 18 residues. V lost 2 bases to trimming and J lost 0 bases; unmatched junction nucleotides: 11. The CDR3 protein is CASSLQGAGTGSSYEQYF. Written as DNA, the CDR3 is TGTGCCAGCAGTTTACAAGGTGCCGGGACAGGGAGCTCCTACGAGCAGTACTTC.

The rearrangement joins TRBV5-6 to TRBJ1-1; tentatively, D is TRBD1 (5 bases). The CDR3 has 14 residues. V was clipped by 4 bases and J by 5 bases, with 15 bases between them. Germline V gene lookup returns CDR1 SGHDT and CDR2 YYEEEE. This CDR3 is CASSPGWQGTEAFF. For the CDR3, the DNA is TGTGCCAGCAGCCCGGGGTGGCAGGGTACTGAAGCTTTCTTT.

This rearrangement joins TRBV9 to TRBJ1-1; maybe TRBD1 (6 bases). Germline V gene lookup returns CDR1 SGDLS and CDR2 YYNGEE. The CDR3 has 19 residues. Trimming took off 4 bases at V and 2 bases at J, with 27 bases between the two ends. CDR3 sequence reads: CASSPWPGQNYKTNTEAFF. In DNA form, the CDR3 reads TGTGCCAGCAGCCCTTGGCCAGGACAGAACTATAAGACTAACACTGAAGCTTTCTTT.

V usage is TRBV6-6 and J usage is TRBJ2-1; D possibly corresponds to TRBD1 (5 bases). The CDR3 covers 14 residues. V was pared by 6 bases and J by 8 bases, with 17 bases between. Germline CDR1 MNHNY, CDR2 SVGAGI (reference sequence). CDR3 region: CASRQQASSDEQFF. The CDR3 coding sequence is TGTGCCAGCAGGCAACAGGCGTCAAGTGATGAGCAGTTCTTC.

The rearrangement joins TRBV27 to TRBJ1-1, with a possible D match to TRBD1 (5 bases). Germline lookup yields CDR1 MNHEY and CDR2 SMNVEV (reference sequence). With 6 bases removed from V and 1 base from J, the gap between germline ends came to 12 bases. The CDR3 runs 14 residues. As DNA, the CDR3 is TGTGCCAGCAGCCCCGCGGGGGAGAACACTGAAGCTTTCTTT. It encodes CASSPAGENTEAFF.

The V and J genes are TRBV10-1 and TRBJ2-2, with D unresolved. Germline V gives CDR1 WNHNN, CDR2 SYGVQD (reference sequence). The ends were cut back, 0 bases at V and 4 bases at J, with 15 bases in the middle. CDR3 length equals 17 residues. The CDR3 protein is CASSESAAGRATGELFF. In DNA form, the CDR3 reads TGCGCCAGCAGTGAGTCCGCGGCAGGTCGGGCCACCGGGGAGCTGTTTTTT.

The rearrangement uses TRBV5-1 and TRBJ1-2; 7 bases line up with TRBD1. Per the germline V gene, CDR1 is SGHRS and CDR2 is YFSETQ. V lost 0 bases and J lost 4; bases outside the gene matches: 3. The CDR3 runs 14 residues. CDR3 sequence reads: CASSLGQGSYGYTF. CDR3 bases: TGCGCCAGCAGCTTGGGACAGGGAAGCTATGGCTACACCTTC.

This clone was counted a few times. This CDR3 reads CASTPSVEAYGYTF. The CDR3 coding sequence is TGTGCCAGCACTCCCTCAGTGGAGGCCTATGGCTACACCTTC. The chain links TRBV27 to TRBJ1-2; D gene uncertain. Per the germline V gene, CDR1 is MNHEY and CDR2 is SMNVEV (reference sequence). The CDR3 extends over 14 amino acids. V was cut by 7 bases and J by 4 bases, with 16 bases left in between.